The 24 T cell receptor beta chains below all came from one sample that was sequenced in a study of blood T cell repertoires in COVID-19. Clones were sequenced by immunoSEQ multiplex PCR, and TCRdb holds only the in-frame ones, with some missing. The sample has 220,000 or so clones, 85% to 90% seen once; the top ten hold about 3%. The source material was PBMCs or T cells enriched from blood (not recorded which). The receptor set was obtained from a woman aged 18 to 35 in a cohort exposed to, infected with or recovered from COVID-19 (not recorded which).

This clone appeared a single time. The CDR3 region has the DNA TGTGCCAGCAGCCAAGAGACAGTTAACTATGGCTACACCTTC. Translating it yields CASSQETVNYGYTF. The V call is TRBV14, the J call TRBJ1-2; D might be TRBD1 (5 bases). The CDR3 sequence is 14 residues long. Trimming cost V 0 bases and J 1 base, with 6 bases left between them. Germline CDR1 and CDR2: SGHDN and FVKESK.

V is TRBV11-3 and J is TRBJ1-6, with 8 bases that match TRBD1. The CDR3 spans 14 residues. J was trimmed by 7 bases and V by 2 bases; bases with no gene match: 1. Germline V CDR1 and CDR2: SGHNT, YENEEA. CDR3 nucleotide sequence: TGTGCCAGCAGCTTAACAGGGGGGAATTCACCCCTCCACTTT. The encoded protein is CASSLTGGNSPLHF.

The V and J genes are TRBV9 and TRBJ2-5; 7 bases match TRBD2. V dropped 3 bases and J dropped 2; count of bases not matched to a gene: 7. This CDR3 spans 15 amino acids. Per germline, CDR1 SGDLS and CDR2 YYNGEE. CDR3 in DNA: TGTGCCAGCAGCGCCGGACTAGGAGTACAAGAGACCCAGTACTTC. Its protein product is CASSAGLGVQETQYF.

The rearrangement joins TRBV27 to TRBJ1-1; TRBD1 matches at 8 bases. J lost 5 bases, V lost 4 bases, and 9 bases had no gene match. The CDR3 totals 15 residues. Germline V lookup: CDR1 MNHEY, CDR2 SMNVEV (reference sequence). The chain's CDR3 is CASSSSPTGDTEAFF. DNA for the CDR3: TGTGCCAGCAGTTCCTCCCCGACAGGGGATACTGAAGCTTTCTTT.

In DNA, the CDR3 is TGCGCCAGCAGCCAAGCTCAGGGGGCTTGGCAGCCCCAGCATTTT. Protein sequence: CASSQAQGAWQPQHF. V usage is TRBV4-1 and J usage is TRBJ1-5; 8 bases map to TRBD1. This CDR3 region has 15 residues. With V trimmed by 1 base and J by 7 bases, 6 bases remained unmatched. Per the germline V gene, CDR1 is MGHRA and CDR2 is YSYEKL.

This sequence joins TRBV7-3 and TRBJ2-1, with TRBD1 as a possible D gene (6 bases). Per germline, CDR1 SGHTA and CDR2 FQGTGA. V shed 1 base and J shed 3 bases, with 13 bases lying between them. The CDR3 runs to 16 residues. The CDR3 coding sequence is TGTGCCAGCAGCTTAAGCCCGGGACACTTCTACAATGAGCAGTTCTTC. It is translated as CASSLSPGHFYNEQFF.

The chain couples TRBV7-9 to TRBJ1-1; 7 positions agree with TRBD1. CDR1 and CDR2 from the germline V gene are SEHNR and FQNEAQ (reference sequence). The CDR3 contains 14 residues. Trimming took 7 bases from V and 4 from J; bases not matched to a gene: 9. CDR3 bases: TGTGCCAGCACCGCTCAGACAGGGTCCACTGAAGCTTTCTTT. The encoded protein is CASTAQTGSTEAFF. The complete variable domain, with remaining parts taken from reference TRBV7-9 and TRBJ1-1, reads DTGVSQNPRHKITKRGQNVTFRCDPISEHNRLYWYRQTLGQGPEFLTYFQNEAQLEKSRLLSDRFSAERPKGSFSTLEIQRTEQGDSAMYLCASTAQTGSTEAFFGQGTRLTVV.

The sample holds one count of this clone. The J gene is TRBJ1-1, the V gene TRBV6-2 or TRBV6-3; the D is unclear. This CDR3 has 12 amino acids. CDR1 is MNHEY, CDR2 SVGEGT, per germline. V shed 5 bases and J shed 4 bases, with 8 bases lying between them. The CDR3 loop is CASSPYTTEAFF. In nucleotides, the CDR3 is TGTGCCAGCAGTCCCTATACCACTGAAGCTTTCTTT.

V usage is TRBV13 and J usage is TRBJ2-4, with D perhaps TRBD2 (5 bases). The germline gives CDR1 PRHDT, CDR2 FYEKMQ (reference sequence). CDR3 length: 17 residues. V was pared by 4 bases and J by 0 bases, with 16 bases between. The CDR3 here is CASSSSGLALAKNIQYF. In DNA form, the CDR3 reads TGTGCCAGCAGCTCGAGCGGACTGGCGCTAGCCAAAAACATTCAGTACTTC.

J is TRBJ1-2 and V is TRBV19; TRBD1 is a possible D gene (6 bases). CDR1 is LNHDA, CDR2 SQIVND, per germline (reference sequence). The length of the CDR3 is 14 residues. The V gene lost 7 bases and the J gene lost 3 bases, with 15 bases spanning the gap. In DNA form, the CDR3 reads TGTGCCAGTACCCAGGGGTTAGGTGACTATGGCTACACCTTC. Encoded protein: CASTQGLGDYGYTF.

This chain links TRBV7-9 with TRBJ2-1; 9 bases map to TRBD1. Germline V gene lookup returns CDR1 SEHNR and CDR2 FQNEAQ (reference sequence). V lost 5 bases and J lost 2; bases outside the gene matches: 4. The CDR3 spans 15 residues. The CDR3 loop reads CASSPGTGTYNEQFF. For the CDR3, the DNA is TGTGCCAGCAGCCCCGGGACAGGGACCTACAATGAGCAGTTCTTC.

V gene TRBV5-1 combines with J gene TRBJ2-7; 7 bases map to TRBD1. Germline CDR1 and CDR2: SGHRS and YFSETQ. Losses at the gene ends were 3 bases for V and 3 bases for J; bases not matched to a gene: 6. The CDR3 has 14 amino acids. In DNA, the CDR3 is TGCGCCAGCAGCTCCCGGGGACAGAACTACGAGCAGTACTTC. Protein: CASSSRGQNYEQYF.

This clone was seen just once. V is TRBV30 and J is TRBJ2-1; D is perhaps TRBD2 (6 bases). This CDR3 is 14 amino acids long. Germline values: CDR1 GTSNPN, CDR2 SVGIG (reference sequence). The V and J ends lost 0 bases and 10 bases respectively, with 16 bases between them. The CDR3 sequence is CAWSVLALRREQFF. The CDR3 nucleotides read TGTGCCTGGAGTGTACTAGCCCTTCGGCGCGAGCAGTTCTTC. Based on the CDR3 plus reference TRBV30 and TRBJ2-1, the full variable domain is SQTIHQWPATLVQPVGSPLSLECTVEGTSNPNLYWYRQAAGRGLQLLFYSVGIGQISSEVPQNLSASRPQDRQFILSSKKLLLSDSGFYLCAWSVLALRREQFFGPGTRLTVL.

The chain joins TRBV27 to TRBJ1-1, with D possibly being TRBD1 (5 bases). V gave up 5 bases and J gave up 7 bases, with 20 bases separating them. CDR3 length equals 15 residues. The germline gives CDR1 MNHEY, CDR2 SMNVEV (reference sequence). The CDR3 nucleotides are TGTGCCAGCAGTACCCACCCCGCAGGGTTCGGTGAAGCTTTCTTT. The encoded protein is CASSTHPAGFGEAFF.

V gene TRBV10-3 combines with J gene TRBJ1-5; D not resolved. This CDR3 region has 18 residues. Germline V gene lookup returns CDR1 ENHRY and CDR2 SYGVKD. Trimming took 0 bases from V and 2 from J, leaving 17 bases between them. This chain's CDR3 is CAISESRIGVNRNQPQHF. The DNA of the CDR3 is TGTGCCATCAGTGAGTCTAGAATCGGTGTGAATCGCAATCAGCCCCAGCATTTT.

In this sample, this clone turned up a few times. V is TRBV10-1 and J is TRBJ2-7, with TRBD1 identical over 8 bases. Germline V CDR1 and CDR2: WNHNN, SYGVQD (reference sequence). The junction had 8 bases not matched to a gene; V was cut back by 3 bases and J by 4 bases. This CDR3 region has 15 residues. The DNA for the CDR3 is TGCGCCAGCAGTGACGGTCAGGGGGCTAGATACGAGCAGTACTTC. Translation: CASSDGQGARYEQYF.

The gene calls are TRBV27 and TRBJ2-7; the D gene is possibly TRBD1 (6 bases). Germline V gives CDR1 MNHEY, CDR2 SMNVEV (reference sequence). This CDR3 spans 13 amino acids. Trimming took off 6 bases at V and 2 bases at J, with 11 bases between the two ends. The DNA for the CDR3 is TGTGCCAGCAGAACCCAGGGGACCTACGAGCAGTACTTC. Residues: CASRTQGTYEQYF.

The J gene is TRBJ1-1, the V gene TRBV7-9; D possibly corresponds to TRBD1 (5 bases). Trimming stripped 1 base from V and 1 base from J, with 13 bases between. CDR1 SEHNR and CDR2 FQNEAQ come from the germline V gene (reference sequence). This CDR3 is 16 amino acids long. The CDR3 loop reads CASSLVAGLGNTEAFF. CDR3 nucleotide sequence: TGTGCCAGCAGCTTAGTAGCAGGGCTGGGGAACACTGAAGCTTTCTTT.

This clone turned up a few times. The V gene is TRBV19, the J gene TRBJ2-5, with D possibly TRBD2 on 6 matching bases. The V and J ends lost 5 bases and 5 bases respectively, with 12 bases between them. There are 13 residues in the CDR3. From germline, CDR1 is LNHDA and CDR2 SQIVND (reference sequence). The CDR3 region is CASSVQGGETQYF. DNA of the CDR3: TGTGCCAGTAGTGTCCAGGGAGGCGAGACCCAGTACTTC.

CDR3 in amino acids: CASSREGSGTLGYTF. CDR3 coding DNA: TGTGCCAGCAGCCGGGAGGGGTCGGGGACGTTGGGCTACACCTTC. The rearrangement links TRBV7-9 to TRBJ1-2; weak D call: TRBD1 (5 bases). Trimming shortened V by 5 bases and J by 8 bases, and 21 bases separated the two germline ends. CDR1 and CDR2 from the germline V gene are SEHNR and FQNEAQ (reference sequence). The CDR3 runs to 15 residues.

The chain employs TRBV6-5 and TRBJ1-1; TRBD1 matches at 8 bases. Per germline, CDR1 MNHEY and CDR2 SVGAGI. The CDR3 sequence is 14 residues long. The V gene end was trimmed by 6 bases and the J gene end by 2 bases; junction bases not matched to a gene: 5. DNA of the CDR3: TGTGCCAGCAGACCGGGACAGGCAAACACTGAAGCTTTCTTT. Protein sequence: CASRPGQANTEAFF.

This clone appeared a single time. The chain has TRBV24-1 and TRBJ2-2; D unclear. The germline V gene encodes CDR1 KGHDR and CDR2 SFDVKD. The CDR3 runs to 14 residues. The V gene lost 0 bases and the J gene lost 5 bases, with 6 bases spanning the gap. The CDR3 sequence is CATSDLASTGELFF. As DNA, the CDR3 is TGTGCCACCAGTGATTTGGCCAGTACCGGGGAGCTGTTTTTT.

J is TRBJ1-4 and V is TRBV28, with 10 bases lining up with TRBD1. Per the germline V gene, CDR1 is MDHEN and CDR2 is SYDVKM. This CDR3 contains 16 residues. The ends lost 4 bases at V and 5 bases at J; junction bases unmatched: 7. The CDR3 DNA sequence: TGTGCCAGCAGTTCTCCGGGACAGGGGACAAATGAAAAACTGTTTTTT. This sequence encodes CASSSPGQGTNEKLFF. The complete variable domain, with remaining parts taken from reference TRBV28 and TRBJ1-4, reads DVKVTQSSRYLVKRTGEKVFLECVQDMDHENMFWYRQDPGLGLRLIYFSYDVKMKEKGDIPEGYSVSREKKERFSLILESASTNQTSMYLCASSSPGQGTNEKLFFGSGTQLSVL.

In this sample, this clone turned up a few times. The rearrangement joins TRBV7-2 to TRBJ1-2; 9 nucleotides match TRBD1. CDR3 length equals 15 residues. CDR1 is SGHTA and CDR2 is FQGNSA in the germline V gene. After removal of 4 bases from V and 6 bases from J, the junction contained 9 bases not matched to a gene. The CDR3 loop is CASSSVQGAVDGYTF. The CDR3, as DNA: TGTGCCAGCAGCTCCGTACAGGGGGCCGTCGATGGCTACACCTTC.